This TCR beta chain was identified during a study of T cells in Graves' hyperthyroidism and ophthalmopathy. General observations from the study: Most thyroid-expanded clonotypes above 0.001 were also found in blood. In the analysis, a 13 V-J model separated ophthalmopathy from stable hyperthyroidism.

This clonotype has more than one count but fewer than ten. Its antigen is not known. Thyroid ultrasound, orbital computed tomography, clinical symptoms, and serum thyroxine and TRAb underpinned diagnoses. Fresh peripheral blood, about 9.3 ml, yielded the PBMCs. V was pared by 6 bases and J by 7 bases, with 19 bases between. The CDR3 contains 16 residues. Germline V gene lookup returns CDR1 PRHDT and CDR2 FYEKMQ (reference sequence). Template material for amplifying TCR beta CDR3 regions consisted of RNA transcripts. The HTBI primer set drove a first-round RT-PCR of the TCR CDR3. TCRdb re-analysed the multiplex PCR reads in MiXCR, keeping a single row per CDR3 protein. The table shows a few hundred thousand distinct CDR3 sequences, with about 14% occurring only once.

V and J are TRBV13 and TRBJ1-6, with D perhaps matching TRBD1 (5 bases). The specimen sequenced was blood. The clonotype comes from a man younger than 45 with Graves' hyperthyroidism that later progressed to Graves' ophthalmopathy. Here the CDR3 reads CASSPIGTKGNSPLHF. CDR3 nucleotide sequence: TGTGCCAGCAGTCCTATCGGGACCAAGGGAAATTCACCCCTCCACTTT.